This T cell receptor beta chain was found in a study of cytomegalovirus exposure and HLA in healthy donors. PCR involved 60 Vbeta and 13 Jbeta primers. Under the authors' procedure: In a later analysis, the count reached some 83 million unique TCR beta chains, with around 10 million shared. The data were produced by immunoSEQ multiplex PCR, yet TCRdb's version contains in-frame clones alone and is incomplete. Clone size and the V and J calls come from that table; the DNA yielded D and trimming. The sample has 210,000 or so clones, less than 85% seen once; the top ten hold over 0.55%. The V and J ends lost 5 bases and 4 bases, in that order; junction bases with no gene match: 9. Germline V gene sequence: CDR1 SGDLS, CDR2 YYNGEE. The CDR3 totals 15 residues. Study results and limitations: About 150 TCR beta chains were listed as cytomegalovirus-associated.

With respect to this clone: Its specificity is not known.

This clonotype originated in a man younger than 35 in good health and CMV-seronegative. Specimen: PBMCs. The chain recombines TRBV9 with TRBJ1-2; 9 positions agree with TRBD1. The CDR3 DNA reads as TGTGCCAGCAGTCTGAACAGGGGGCCTGGCTATGGCTACACCTTC. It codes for CASSLNRGPGYGYTF.